The TCR beta chain described here comes from a study of read filtering for tumor transcriptome and immune sequencing. The library was built from approximately 400 ng RNA with molecular barcoded adaptors for alpha/delta and beta/gamma chains. One entry per CDR3 protein results from TCRdb running MiXCR on the reads. Of roughly 27,000 distinct CDR3 sequences in the sample, 14% were seen once. Notes on the study in general: The CD138-negative fraction was mixed bone marrow immune cells, not pure T cells. Compared with RNA-seq, IR-seq gave much higher clonotype depth and reliability.

The sample holds many counts of this clonotype. Its antigen remains unknown. J gave up 7 bases and V 6 bases, and 8 bases lay outside the gene matches. Germline V gene data show CDR1 as SQVTM and CDR2 as ANQGSEA. This CDR3 contains 13 residues. The rearrangement joins TRBV29-1 to TRBJ1-5, with 8 bases fitting TRBD1. This sequence was found in a donor at least 40 years old with multiple myeloma. The sample was a population of CD138-negative cells sorted from bone marrow. In nucleotides, the CDR3 is TGCAGCGTGATCGCAGGGGGCGGGCAGCCCCAGCATTTT. Its translation is CSVIAGGGQPQHF.